What follows are 28 T cell receptor beta chains derived from one specimen sequenced in a study of cytomegalovirus exposure and HLA in healthy donors. The PCR employed 60 Vbeta primers together with 13 Jbeta primers. Produced via immunoSEQ multiplex PCR; TCRdb's table is partial and in-frame only. The sample contains 93,000 or so clones, approximately 79% of which appear only once. The specimen sequenced was PBMCs. The origin of the receptors is a man aged 45-60 years in good health and CMV-seropositive.

The chain carries TRBV9 and TRBJ2-2, with 10 bases aligning to TRBD2. V trimming: 4 bases; J trimming: 4 bases; junction bases outside the gene matches: 4. The CDR3 totals 15 residues. In germline, CDR1 is SGDLS, CDR2 YYNGEE. The CDR3 DNA reads TGTGCCAGCAGCAGGATAGCGGGAGGCACCGGGGAGCTGTTTTTT. This codes for CASSRIAGGTGELFF. The variable domain in full, completed from reference TRBV9 and TRBJ2-2, reads DSGVTQTPKHLITATGQRVTLRCSPRSGDLSVYWYQQSLDQGLQFLIQYYNGEERAKGNILERFSAQQFPDLHSELNLSSLELGDSALYFCASSRIAGGTGELFFGEGSRLTVL.

The rearrangement uses TRBV25-1 and TRBJ2-1, with D maybe TRBD2 (6 bases). V was clipped by 5 bases and J by 4 bases, with 15 bases between them. The germline CDR1 and CDR2 sequences are MGHDK and SYGVNS. CDR3 length: 15 amino acids. For the CDR3, the DNA is TGTGCCAGCAGTCCCACCCCAGGGACTTACAATGAGCAGTTCTTC. Its protein is CASSPTPGTYNEQFF.

The chain couples TRBV2 to TRBJ1-4; a weak D match, TRBD1 (5 bases). From germline, CDR1 is SNHLY and CDR2 FYNNEI. The V gene lost 5 bases and the J gene lost 4 bases, with 8 bases spanning the gap. The CDR3 spans 13 residues. CDR3: CASSRRGNEKLFF. CDR3 nucleotides: TGTGCCAGCAGTCGTAGGGGTAATGAAAAACTGTTTTTT.

The chain is built from TRBV6-4 and TRBJ2-1, with 9 bases fitting TRBD1. The CDR3 contains 17 residues. The J segment lost 3 bases and the V segment lost 3 bases, leaving 9 bases of the junction unmatched. CDR1 is MRHNA, CDR2 SNTAGT, per germline. The CDR3 loop reads CASSDPGQGSVYNEQFF. The CDR3 DNA reads as TGTGCCAGCAGTGATCCGGGACAGGGATCGGTCTACAATGAGCAGTTCTTC.

This clone has just a few counts. The chain uses TRBV10-3 and TRBJ2-7; 12 nucleotides match TRBD2. The CDR3 totals 14 residues. The junction had 4 bases not matched to a gene; V was cut back by 1 base and J by 9 bases. CDR1 and CDR2 (germline): ENHRY, SYGVKD. CDR3 protein: CAISELTSGSVQYF. Written as DNA, the CDR3 is TGTGCCATCAGTGAGTTGACTAGCGGGAGTGTGCAGTACTTC.

J is TRBJ2-3 and V is TRBV30; 11 positions agree with TRBD2. This CDR3 has 15 amino acids. Per germline, CDR1 GTSNPN and CDR2 SVGIG (reference sequence). V trimming: 0 bases; J trimming: 5 bases; junction bases outside the gene matches: 4. CDR3 protein: CAWSVGSGREDTQYF. The CDR3 DNA sequence: TGTGCCTGGAGTGTGGGTAGCGGGAGGGAAGATACGCAGTATTTT.

This clone occurred a few times. The rearrangement uses TRBV2 and TRBJ2-3; the D gene is possibly TRBD2 (6 bases). V dropped 3 bases and J dropped 4 bases, with 8 bases sitting between them. This CDR3 region has 13 residues. The V gene's germline CDR1 is SNHLY and CDR2 FYNNEI. The CDR3 DNA reads TGTGCCAGCAGTGAGGGGGACTCAGATACGCAGTATTTT. The encoded protein is CASSEGDSDTQYF.

J is TRBJ2-5 and V is TRBV6-4; possible D gene TRBD1, 6 bases. Trimming removed 0 bases from V and 0 bases from J, with 8 bases in between. Germline V gene data show CDR1 as MRHNA and CDR2 as SNTAGT. The CDR3 is made up of 15 amino acids. The chain's CDR3 is CASSDSRGYQETQYF. DNA of the CDR3: TGTGCCAGCAGTGACTCGAGGGGGTACCAAGAGACCCAGTACTTC.

CDR3 sequence: CASSLMGGQETQYF. CDR3 coding DNA: TGTGCCAGCAGCTTAATGGGGGGTCAAGAGACCCAGTACTTC. The chain employs TRBV7-2 and TRBJ2-5; D perhaps matches TRBD2 (6 bases). Germline loops: CDR1 SGHTA, CDR2 FQGNSA. The ends were cut back, 2 bases at V and 2 bases at J, with 9 bases in the middle. The CDR3 length is 14 residues.

The V gene is TRBV27, the J gene TRBJ1-4; 8 bases are a match to TRBD1. Germline CDR1 and CDR2: MNHEY and SMNVEV (reference sequence). The CDR3 runs 14 residues. V was clipped by 6 bases and J by 8 bases; unmatched bases: 8. Here the CDR3 reads CASRSTGGWEKLFF. The CDR3 region has the DNA TGTGCCAGCAGAAGTACAGGGGGATGGGAAAAACTGTTTTTT.

This clone appeared once. The V call is TRBV7-3, the J call TRBJ2-1, with 13 positions matching TRBD2. This CDR3 spans 15 amino acids. Germline CDR1 SGHTA, CDR2 FQGTGA. The V and J ends lost 4 bases and 9 bases, in that order; junction bases with no gene match: 6. Here the CDR3 reads CASSSNGLAGVEQFF. The CDR3, as DNA: TGTGCCAGCAGCTCCAATGGACTAGCGGGAGTTGAGCAGTTCTTC. Looking up the rest from reference TRBV7-3 and TRBJ2-1 gives the full variable domain: GAGVSQTPSNKVTEKGKYVELRCDPISGHTALYWYRQSLGQGPEFLIYFQGTGAADDSGLPNDRFFAVRPEGSVSTLKIQRTERGDSAVYLCASSSNGLAGVEQFFGPGTRLTVL.

The V gene is TRBV2, the J gene TRBJ2-6, with D maybe TRBD2 (6 bases). The CDR3 covers 15 residues. Per the germline V gene, CDR1 is SNHLY and CDR2 is FYNNEI. V lost 6 bases and J lost 4, with 13 bases in between. The CDR3 loop reads CASREGRAGANVLTF. The CDR3 nucleotides read TGTGCCAGCAGGGAGGGGCGGGCCGGGGCCAACGTCCTGACTTTC. The complete variable domain, with remaining parts taken from reference TRBV2 and TRBJ2-6, reads EPEVTQTPSHQVTQMGQEVILRCVPISNHLYFYWYRQILGQKVEFLVSFYNNEISEKSEIFDDQFSVERPDGSNFTLKIRSTKLEDSAMYFCASREGRAGANVLTFGAGSRLTVL.

Only a few counts were recorded for this clone. The chain links TRBV5-5 to TRBJ2-3; TRBD1 might be the D (6 bases). Trimming cost V 2 bases and J 2 bases, with 9 bases left between them. Germline V lookup: CDR1 SGHKS, CDR2 YYEKEE (reference sequence). The CDR3 is 14 residues long. The CDR3 coding sequence is TGTGCCAGCAGCTTAAGGGGGAACACAGATACGCAGTATTTT. Its translation is CASSLRGNTDTQYF.

V and J are TRBV29-1 and TRBJ2-5, with a possible D match to TRBD2 (7 bases). The germline gives CDR1 SQVTM, CDR2 ANQGSEA. The CDR3 has 15 residues. With 7 bases removed from V and 4 bases from J, the gap between germline ends came to 22 bases. The CDR3 loop reads CSAPLGGGPIETQYF. CDR3 coding DNA: TGCAGCGCCCCATTAGGGGGAGGGCCTATAGAGACCCAGTACTTC.

J is TRBJ2-3 and V is TRBV7-3; 8 positions agree with TRBD1. This CDR3 is 16 amino acids long. The junction had 11 bases not matched to a gene; V was cut back by 5 bases and J by 4 bases. The V gene's germline CDR1 is SGHTA and CDR2 FQGTGA. The DNA for the CDR3 is TGTGCCAGCAGCCTCGGACAGGGACGGGGGTCAGATACGCAGTATTTT. Encoded protein: CASSLGQGRGSDTQYF.

The V call is TRBV7-9, the J call TRBJ2-1, with 8 nucleotides matching TRBD1. Germline values: CDR1 SEHNR, CDR2 FQNEAQ (reference sequence). CDR3 size: 18 residues. V was pared by 5 bases and J by 9 bases, with 21 bases of the junction left unmatched. The CDR3 region has the DNA TGTGCCAGCAGCCCCTTCGGACAGGGAAGGGAAAAGGGGGGTGAGCAGTTCTTC. Translation: CASSPFGQGREKGGEQFF.

The chain couples TRBV15 to TRBJ2-5; perhaps TRBD1 as D (6 bases). The CDR3 covers 14 residues. From germline, CDR1 is LNHNV and CDR2 YYDKDF (reference sequence). Deletions cut 3 bases from V and 3 bases from J, with 11 bases between. For the CDR3, the DNA is TGTGCCACCAGCAGGGGACAAGTCGAAGAGACCCAGTACTTC. It codes for CATSRGQVEETQYF.

This chain uses TRBV6-6 with TRBJ1-3; unclear D gene. Trimming removed 2 bases at V and 4 bases at J, with 12 bases between. Germline assignment: CDR1 MNHNY and CDR2 SVGAGI (reference sequence). The CDR3 spans 15 residues. The CDR3 here is CASSYPGSSGNTIYF. DNA for the CDR3: TGTGCCAGCAGTTACCCGGGATCGTCAGGAAACACCATATATTTT.

The gene calls are TRBV9 and TRBJ2-1; 11 bases are a match to TRBD2. The ends lost 3 bases at V and 2 bases at J; junction bases unmatched: 7. This CDR3 spans 17 amino acids. The germline CDR1 and CDR2 sequences are SGDLS and YYNGEE. For the CDR3, the DNA is TGTGCCAGCAGCGCCATCCAGGGACTAGCGGCCTACAATGAGCAGTTCTTC. As protein: CASSAIQGLAAYNEQFF.

The genes are TRBV13 and TRBJ1-3, with 7 bases that match TRBD1. This CDR3 has 16 residues. Germline V gene lookup returns CDR1 PRHDT and CDR2 FYEKMQ (reference sequence). Unmatched junction bases numbered 7, after V lost 4 bases and J lost 1 base. CDR3 loop: CASSSNRGTSGNTIYF. The CDR3 bases are TGTGCCAGCAGCTCTAACAGGGGCACTTCTGGAAACACCATATATTTT.

This clone has a handful of counts. V gene TRBV19 combines with J gene TRBJ2-1; 7 positions match TRBD2. V was pared by 5 bases and J by 9 bases, with 16 bases of the junction left unmatched. The germline gives CDR1 LNHDA, CDR2 SQIVND (reference sequence). This CDR3 contains 16 residues. The CDR3 region is CASSPQAGRRRGEQFF. The DNA for the CDR3 is TGTGCCAGTAGTCCACAAGCGGGAAGGCGGCGGGGTGAGCAGTTCTTC.

This rearrangement joins TRBV4-1 to TRBJ1-5; weak D call: TRBD1 (5 bases). Trimming left V 0 bases short and J 1 base short, with 10 bases between. The CDR3 covers 16 residues. CDR1 is MGHRA, CDR2 YSYEKL, per germline. CDR3 bases: TGCGCCAGCAGCCAAGATGGGCCAGGGAGCAATCAGCCCCAGCATTTT. This sequence encodes CASSQDGPGSNQPQHF.

This clone appeared once. The genes are TRBV5-6 and TRBJ2-7, with 7 bases matching TRBD2. The germline V gene encodes CDR1 SGHDT and CDR2 YYEEEE. Unmatched junction bases numbered 7, after V lost 0 bases and J lost 7 bases. The CDR3 has 14 residues. CDR3 amino acids: CASSLVGLDGEQYF. The DNA for the CDR3 is TGTGCCAGCAGCTTGGTTGGACTAGACGGTGAGCAGTACTTC.

This clone was seen a handful of times. Within the sample, other DNA sequences also encode this same CDR3. The genes are TRBV5-1 and TRBJ2-1; 11 bases map to TRBD2. CDR1 is SGHRS and CDR2 is YFSETQ in the germline V gene. The CDR3 is 15 residues long. V trimming: 0 bases; J trimming: 5 bases; junction bases outside the gene matches: 1. CDR3: CASSLGLAGHNEQFF. CDR3 bases: TGCGCCAGCAGCTTGGGACTAGCGGGGCACAATGAGCAGTTCTTC.

This chain links TRBV5-5 with TRBJ2-3; 8 nucleotides line up with TRBD2. V trimming: 2 bases; J trimming: 1 base; junction bases outside the gene matches: 0. This CDR3 comprises 14 residues. CDR1 and CDR2 (germline): SGHKS, YYEKEE (reference sequence). This chain's CDR3 is CASSLAGGTDTQYF. The CDR3 bases are TGTGCCAGCAGCTTAGCGGGAGGCACAGATACGCAGTATTTT.

The V call is TRBV28, the J call TRBJ2-3; no clear D gene. V gave up 6 bases and J gave up 0 bases, with 13 bases separating them. Germline values: CDR1 MDHEN, CDR2 SYDVKM. The CDR3 has 15 residues. CDR3 nucleotides: TGTGCCAGCAGCCTTCCGGGTCTAAGCACAGATACGCAGTATTTT. Translated, it gives CASSLPGLSTDTQYF.

The rearrangement joins TRBV9 to TRBJ2-3; D is perhaps TRBD1 (6 bases). This CDR3 spans 15 amino acids. Germline loops: CDR1 SGDLS, CDR2 YYNGEE. Trimming pared 3 bases from V and 0 bases from J, leaving 11 bases between. The CDR3 loop is CASSEDRWSTDTQYF. DNA for the CDR3: TGTGCCAGCAGCGAAGACAGGTGGAGCACAGATACGCAGTATTTT.

The J gene is TRBJ1-5, the V gene TRBV7-2, with unresolved D. With 3 bases removed from V and 0 bases from J, the gap between germline ends came to 6 bases. The CDR3 spans 14 residues. Looked up from germline, CDR1 is SGHTA and CDR2 is FQGNSA. The CDR3 nucleotides are TGTGCCAGCAGCTTCCACAATAGCAATCAGCCCCAGCATTTT. Its translation is CASSFHNSNQPQHF.